This T cell receptor beta chain appears in the sequencing data of a study of shared clonotypes between healthy human individuals. Study background: Donors had three CD4 naive, three CD4 memory, two CD8 naive and one CD8 memory plate apiece.

The CD4+ fraction was divided into a CD45RA+ naive subset and a CD45RA-negative memory subset. Study results and caveats: Across a handful of donors, naive CD4 shared roughly 5%, naive CD8 approximately 3.5%, memory CD4 roughly 2.2%, memory CD8 0.4% to 0.5%.

CDR1 ENHRY and CDR2 SYGVKD come from the germline V gene. The CDR3 is 14 residues long. V gave up 6 bases and J gave up 8 bases, with 19 bases separating them. This clone was observed a handful of times. Its specificity is not known. Repertoires were generated with immunoSEQ multiplex PCR, while TCRdb's copy carries only in-frame clones and drops some. Here the sample spans about a million clones, approximately 77% being singletons. Sequenced material: memory CD4+ T cells from PBMCs. The subset denotes: CD45RA-negative fraction. This chain joins TRBV10-3 and TRBJ1-2; D uncertain. The sequence was collected from a man younger than 35 in good health. Some clones in this sample may be carry-over from other donors' samples. The CDR3, as DNA: TGTGCCATCAGCTCTCAGCCGACCCTGGGCGGCTACACCTTC. It yields the protein CAISSQPTLGGYTF.